Listed below are T cell receptor beta chains from one sample, sequenced in a study of T cell responses to AZD1222 COVID-19 vaccine. The assay was immunoSEQ multiplex PCR, and TCRdb's table has in-frame clones only and misses some. Among more than 150,000 clones listed, 85% to 95% were seen once. Specimen: peripheral blood, collected on day 0 of AZD1222 vaccination. The receptors stem from an adult in good health. Each CDR3 is given with its conserved first and last residue. Fields, in order: clone size, J gene, D gene, V gene, CDR3 protein, CDR3 DNA. A D gene is named only where the DNA matches it firmly. Clone size is not always given. Where it is, it says once, few, many or a class for expanded clones.

. | TRBJ2-3 | TRBD2 | TRBV5-4 | CASGRREGGPDTQYF | TGTGCCAGTGGGCGGCGGGAGGGAGGCCCAGATACGCAGTATTTT
. | TRBJ1-2 | . | TRBV6-5 | CASSSPLQGHGYTF | TGTGCCAGCAGTTCCCCCCTACAGGGACATGGCTACACCTTC
. | TRBJ2-7 | . | TRBV5-1 | CASSFEGFSYEQYF | TGCGCCAGCAGCTTTGAGGGTTTCTCCTACGAGCAGTACTTC
once | TRBJ2-4 | TRBD1 | TRBV3-1/TRBV3-2 | CASSQRGQGIAKNIQYF | TGTGCCAGCAGCCAAAGGGGACAGGGGATAGCCAAAAACATTCAGTACTTC
. | TRBJ2-1 | TRBD1 | TRBV6-5 | CASSYRGTANNEQFF | TGTGCCAGCAGTTATCGTGGGACAGCGAACAATGAGCAGTTCTTC
. | TRBJ1-2 | TRBD1 | TRBV27 | CASSSGDRLANYGYTF | TGTGCCAGCAGTTCGGGGGACAGATTAGCTAACTATGGCTACACCTTC
. | TRBJ2-1 | . | TRBV28 | CASSLGSSSRSYNEQFF | TGTGCCAGCAGTTTGGGTTCATCGAGTCGCTCCTACAATGAGCAGTTCTTC
. | TRBJ2-3 | . | TRBV12-3/TRBV12-4 | CASSLSPDTQYF | TGTGCCAGCAGTTTAAGCCCAGATACGCAGTATTTT
once | TRBJ1-1 | . | TRBV3-1/TRBV3-2 | CASSQAPGGSEAFF | TGTGCCAGCAGCCAAGCTCCTGGGGGGTCTGAAGCTTTCTTT
. | TRBJ2-2 | . | TRBV19 | CASSPSSRGRTGELFF | TGTGCCAGTAGTCCCTCGTCACGCGGTCGCACCGGGGAGCTGTTTTTT
. | TRBJ2-7 | . | TRBV28 | CASSPIAESYEQYF | TGTGCCAGCAGTCCCATAGCGGAAAGTTACGAGCAGTACTTC
. | TRBJ2-1 | TRBD2 | TRBV7-7 | CASSLVLADHNEQFF | TGTGCTAGCAGCTTAGTACTAGCGGATCACAATGAGCAGTTCTTC
. | TRBJ2-3 | . | TRBV19 | CASRRRTPDTQYF | TGTGCCAGTAGAAGACGGACTCCAGATACGCAGTATTTT
. | TRBJ2-5 | . | TRBV28 | CASSPSGETQYF | TGTGCCAGCAGCCCTTCCGGGGAGACCCAGTACTTC
. | TRBJ1-4 | . | TRBV19 | CASSVQGYGEKLFF | TGTGCCAGTAGTGTACAGGGTTATGGTGAAAAACTGTTTTTT
. | TRBJ2-5 | . | TRBV29-1 | CSVDSGAGEIQETQYF | TGCAGCGTTGACTCAGGCGCGGGCGAGATCCAAGAGACCCAGTACTTC
. | TRBJ1-1 | . | TRBV6-6 | CASSYSMEGKNTEAFF | TGTGCCAGCAGTTACTCGATGGAGGGCAAGAACACTGAAGCTTTCTTT
few | TRBJ2-4 | TRBD1 | TRBV28 | CASNKQGALSKNIQYF | TGTGCCAGCAATAAACAGGGGGCGCTAAGCAAAAACATTCAGTACTTC
. | TRBJ2-2 | . | TRBV9 | CASSVGSTGELFF | TGTGCCAGCAGCGTAGGCAGCACCGGGGAGCTGTTTTTT
. | TRBJ2-7 | . | TRBV7-9 | CASSLVRNYEQYF | TGTGCCAGCAGCTTAGTTCGGAACTACGAGCAGTACTTC
. | TRBJ2-4 | . | TRBV2 | CASSESTSRYF | TGTGCCAGCAGTGAGAGTACTTCTAGGTACTTC
. | TRBJ1-2 | TRBD1 | TRBV30 | CAWNRGYGYTF | TGTGCCTGGAACAGGGGCTATGGCTACACCTTC
. | TRBJ2-1 | TRBD1 | TRBV24-1 | CATSDLNRGNEQFF | TGTGCCACCAGTGATTTAAACAGGGGCAATGAGCAGTTCTTC
. | TRBJ2-7 | . | TRBV19 | CASSPTGTRGYEQYF | TGTGCCAGTAGTCCAACAGGGACCAGGGGCTACGAGCAGTACTTC
. | TRBJ2-1 | TRBD2 | TRBV14 | CASSPPLAGADEQFF | TGTGCCAGCAGCCCCCCGCTAGCGGGAGCGGATGAGCAGTTCTTC
few | TRBJ1-1 | TRBD1 | TRBV6-2/TRBV6-3 | CASCSGGPEAFF | TGTGCCAGCTGTTCAGGGGGCCCTGAAGCTTTCTTT
. | TRBJ1-4 | . | TRBV5-4 | CASSLDATNEKLFF | TGTGCCAGCAGCTTGGACGCAACTAATGAAAAACTGTTTTTT
. | TRBJ1-5 | TRBD1 | TRBV19 | CASSPWTGDSNQPQHF | TGTGCCAGTAGTCCCTGGACAGGGGACAGCAATCAGCCCCAGCATTTT
. | TRBJ2-7 | . | TRBV29-1 | CSVGGQPSYEQYF | TGCAGCGTTGGTGGCCAGCCTTCCTACGAGCAGTACTTC
once | TRBJ1-4 | . | TRBV6-5 | CASSYALPGRNEKLFF | TGTGCCAGCAGTTACGCATTGCCAGGGAGAAATGAAAAACTGTTTTTT
. | TRBJ2-7 | . | TRBV4-1 | CASSQESGYEQYF | TGCGCCAGCAGCCAAGAATCAGGCTACGAGCAGTACTTC
few | TRBJ1-1 | . | TRBV12-5 | CASGFQGTETFF | TGTGCTAGTGGTTTCCAGGGAACTGAAACTTTCTTT
. | TRBJ2-7 | TRBD1 | TRBV28 | CASSPSDRRSSYEQYF | TGTGCCAGCAGCCCCTCGGACAGGCGCAGCTCCTACGAGCAGTACTTC
. | TRBJ1-6 | TRBD1 | TRBV27 | CASSDRAGNHSPLHF | TGTGCCAGCAGTGACAGGGCCGGGAACCATTCACCCCTCCACTTT
. | TRBJ1-1 | TRBD1 | TRBV9 | CASRPGGSGTEAFF | TGTGCCAGCAGACCAGGGGGCTCGGGCACTGAAGCTTTCTTT
. | TRBJ2-5 | TRBD2 | TRBV7-9 | CASSRTSGSGSLETQYF | TGTGCCAGCAGCCGGACTAGCGGGAGTGGGTCCCTGGAGACCCAGTACTTC
. | TRBJ1-6 | . | TRBV19 | CASSIQGIGTSPLHF | TGTGCCAGTAGTATACAGGGAATCGGGACTTCACCCCTCCACTTT
. | TRBJ2-1 | . | TRBV27 | CASSFGGRGQFF | TGTGCCAGCAGTTTCGGGGGTCGGGGGCAGTTCTTC
. | TRBJ1-4 | . | TRBV3-1/TRBV3-2 | CASSQASEKLFF | TGTGCCAGCAGCCAAGCAAGTGAAAAACTGTTTTTT
. | TRBJ2-2 | . | TRBV6-2/TRBV6-3 | CASSQSRDTGELFF | TGTGCCAGCAGCCAGTCGCGGGACACCGGGGAGCTGTTTTTT
once | TRBJ1-5 | . | TRBV28 | CASSFAESNQPQHF | TGTGCCAGCAGTTTTGCGGAGAGCAATCAGCCCCAGCATTTT
. | TRBJ2-1 | TRBD2 | TRBV11-2 | CASSLSGNYNEQFF | TGTGCCAGCAGCTTAAGCGGGAACTACAATGAGCAGTTCTTC
. | TRBJ2-2 | . | TRBV19 | CASSQQKNTGELFF | TGTGCCAGTAGTCAACAAAAGAACACCGGGGAGCTGTTTTTT
. | TRBJ1-1 | . | TRBV10-3 | CAIRSGNTEAFF | TGTGCCATCAGATCAGGGAACACTGAAGCTTTCTTT
. | TRBJ2-7 | . | TRBV30 | CAWSGGDRSYEQYF | TGTGCCTGGAGTGGTGGAGATAGATCCTACGAGCAGTACTTC
. | TRBJ2-2 | TRBD1 | TRBV23-1 | CASSRGDRGHTGELFF | TGCGCCAGCAGCAGGGGGGACAGGGGGCATACCGGGGAGCTGTTTTTT